This section outlines one T cell receptor (beta chain) sequence together with its context. Its antigen remains unidentified. It has no much larger one-base neighbor in the sample; base qualities were not kept. This entry comes from a study of cytomegalovirus exposure and HLA in healthy donors (dated by TCRdb to 2015 to 2018). For the wider study: An earlier analysis of about 530 of the donors reported 276 Gb of sequence data and 117 million unique TCR beta sequences obtained from about 179 million T cells. Around 300 gigabases of sequencing data and around 87 million unique TCR sequences were included in an early release covering 550 to 800 HLA-typed donors. Of the approximately 400 genotyped donors, 70% to 90% were placed in the genetic ancestry cluster associated with self-reported Caucasian donors. The study was designed to test whether signatures of past pathogen exposure could be identified by cataloging public T cell receptors. Using immunosequencing, the study profiled T cell repertoires from approximately 700 subjects and related those repertoires to cytomegalovirus serostatus. Besides the first cohort of 500 to 700 subjects, a separate validation cohort made up of roughly 120 different subjects was used. To predict cytomegalovirus infection status, the study combined high-throughput TCR immunosequencing, statistical association of individual TCRs with disease status, and machine learning. A later analysis re-analyzed previously published TCR beta repertoires from about 730 donors and added high-resolution HLA genotyping to study TCR occurrence patterns. In the later analysis, no new phenotypic data were used to find candidate immune exposures; instead, reliance was placed on TCR beta sequences and their occurrence across donors. An earlier analysis of some 600 of the donors applied high-throughput TCR beta sequencing to assess whether each TCR beta V gene segment acted as functional or pseudogenic. Alongside the repertoire data, information on donor age, sex, ethnicity and CMV serostatus was compiled. A later genetic analysis used genome-wide SNP genotypes for about 65% of the roughly 700 donors, treating that subset as a discovery cohort. Every discovery cohort repertoire had been produced on one sequencing platform. HLA typing covered class I and class II loci at four-digit resolution. Typing coverage varied by locus: about 620-630 donors for A, B, C, DRB1 and DQB1; approximately 520 for DQA1; more than 600 for DPA1; approximately 470 for DPB1. Several DR-DQ haplotypes were handled as single units for association and clustering because linkage in the cohort was strong. Among roughly 400 genotyped donors of the cohort, an average of around 240,000 unique TCR beta nucleotide sequences were sequenced per donor, roughly 20% of them non-productive.

Library prep was done by the immunoSEQ multiplex PCR assay. A mixture of 60 forward primers for TCR Vbeta segments and 13 reverse primers for TCR Jbeta segments was used in the multiplex PCR. The CDR3 region of rearranged TCR beta genes was amplified from genomic DNA with a multiplex PCR assay. On the Illumina HiSeq System, the amplified TCR beta libraries were sequenced as 87-base-pair reads. The original pipeline was this. In a later analysis, roughly 80 million unique TCR beta chains were counted across the 500 to 700 repertoires, and roughly 10 million of these chains were shared by at least two donors. Raw reads were error-corrected and collapsed into unique sequences with a nearest-neighbor algorithm that merged closely related sequences to remove PCR and sequencing errors. Alignment of CDR3 sequences to IMGT reference sequences was used to assign V, D and J gene segments. For a sequence to be retained, a match of at least six nucleotides was required to both a V gene segment and a J gene segment. A rearrangement was called productive if the CDR3 had no stop codons and remained in frame with V and J, and every other rearrangement was called non-productive. CDR3 was defined by IMGT convention, running from the second conserved V-encoded cysteine to the conserved J-encoded phenylalanine. In an earlier analysis of more than 550 of the donors, sequences lacking an unambiguous match to a single V gene segment were excluded. An earlier analysis of 587 of the donors classified V segments as functional when productive rearrangements were above 56.7% and as segregating when the standard deviation between donors was above 5%. A statistical classification framework was built for diagnosing cytomegalovirus status from the catalog of TCR beta chain sequences. A later analysis assigned V and J genes by comparing TCR nucleotide sequences with IMGT/GENE-DB human TR gene sequences. In a later analysis, CDR3 sequences and most-parsimonious VDJ recombination scenarios were assigned using the TCRdist pipeline. In a later analysis, each TCR beta chain was defined by its CDR3 amino acid sequence together with its V-gene family, and reads without a unique V-gene family were excluded. As a way to deal with suspected cross-contamination and a sequencing artifact, a later analysis dropped under 600 nucleotide sequences that were highly shared and had low generation probability. In a later analysis, a clonal expansion index was calculated for each public chain from normalized within-repertoire ranks of inferred template counts. Generation probabilities in a later analysis came from a VDJ recombination model fitted to out-of-frame rearrangements, and those results were checked against IGoR. A later analysis scored TCR-TCR, TCR-HLA and TCR-CMV co-occurrence with hypergeometric tests, applying a repertoire-size bias correction to TCR pairs. In a later analysis, false discovery rates were estimated by permuting HLA or CMV assignments 20 times. In a later analysis, co-occurring TCRs were grouped using DBSCAN, with TCRdist sequence similarity added in when clustering inside HLA-allele-positive subsets. Co-occurrence clustering excluded repertoires with fewer than 30,000 or more than 120,000 public chains, plus five with anomalous nucleotide sharing. In TCRdb, the immuneACCESS table is reduced to in-frame sequences with V and J assigned. These tables do not hold every clone; where another copy was compared, an unresolved V gene accounts for under half, and the others remain unexplained. V, J and clone size are taken as reported in that table, and D and trimming were inferred from the DNA itself. This sample gives about 97,000 clones in total; more than 70% of them show up just once. Clones ranked in the top ten supply 8.5% to 10% of the sample.

The cohort was made up of roughly 670 healthy bone marrow donors. At the time of sampling, all cohort members were nominally healthy, though unrecorded immune exposures were likely present. The donor was CMV seropositive and was included in the group of 290 or so seropositive cohort members. A peripheral blood sample was provided by each donor, and peripheral blood mononuclear cells were used for TCR beta sequencing. The Qiagen DNeasy Blood Extraction Kit was used to extract genomic DNA from the blood cell samples. Overall study outcomes, separate from this receptor: Broadly in line with IMGT annotations, most TCR beta V segments showed up in productive rearrangements about 87% or about 30% of the time in an earlier analysis of approximately 640 of the donors. It was suggested by the authors that the approach could potentially be generalized to other disease states and immunological phenotypes. In a later analysis, TCR association rates were found to vary across HLA loci, with the most associated TCRs seen for DRB1 alleles and the fewest for HLA-C alleles. The sequencing pipeline was judged likely to have produced a cluster of highly shared sequence variants as a technical artifact. The only immune exposure information available for the cohort was CMV serostatus. This cohort had only TCR beta chains sequenced, and the lack of alpha or paired-chain data limited which features could be detected. Because HLA typing was missing for some donors at each locus, association tests included only the typed subset. A further reported finding was that TCR beta sequences accurately predicted the HLA-A and HLA-B alleles for most subjects in the first cohort. Roughly uniform sequencing depth across donors was assumed in presence/absence analyses, although this assumption may not hold. In a later analysis, around 17,000 TCR beta sequences were associated with specific HLA alleles at a false discovery rate of 0.05. The study listed over 150 TCR beta chains as associated with cytomegalovirus. In a later analysis, HLA-associated TCR beta chains showed more clonal expansion and lower generation probabilities than non-associated chains that were equally common. A later analysis reported that several top co-occurrence clusters appeared linked to parvovirus B19, influenza, CMV and Epstein-Barr virus. In a later genetic analysis, fewer N-insertions in productive TCRs were reported among donors in an Asian-associated ancestry cluster than the roughly 670-donor mean. Because counts were too low, approximately 18 rarely observed V segments, including chromosome 9 orphons, were excluded from the earlier analysis of fewer than 650 of the donors. In vitro tests confirmed that a few of the cytomegalovirus-associated TCR beta chains recognize cytomegalovirus antigens. The classifier was reported to diagnose cytomegalovirus status with high specificity and sensitivity in both the original and validation cohorts. Across donors, most TCR sequences were observed very rarely, whereas some public TCRs were present in many individuals. A later analysis found that most CMV-associated TCR beta chains appeared HLA-restricted, with HLA associations seemingly driven largely by CMV exposure. Some IMGT-functional V segments, including TRBV6-2 and TRBV6-3, could not be distinguished by the 87-base-pair reads and were therefore excluded. V-gene and J-gene trimming of TCR beta chains was associated with a missense DCLRE1C variant in a later genetic analysis, and the association was replicated in an independent cohort. When HLA alleles, especially DR and DQ, strongly co-occurred, TCR associations were difficult to assign to individual alleles. Linkage disequilibrium might explain the correlated functional status among segregating V segments, but an unknown experimental factor could not be ruled out.

CDR1 LGHNA and CDR2 YSLEER are derived from the germline V gene. Here V drops 0 bases and J drops 8 bases, and the junction holds 7 bases not matched to any gene. The CDR3 covers 16 residues, taking in both the cysteine and the phenylalanine. Of all the DNA, just the CDR3 is kept, 48 bases in frame from base 1. The chain is assembled from TRBV4-3 and TRBJ2-1, and TRBD2 matches 10 of the central bases. The specimen sequenced was PBMCs. This TCR was recovered from a male donor in good health and CMV-seropositive. The DNA is as follows: TGCGCCAGCAGCCAAGATTTGGCTAGCGGGAGTTATGAGCAGTTCTTC. Translated, it reads CASSQDLASGSYEQFF.